This T cell receptor (beta chain) was documented in a study of glioma-infiltrating T cells. Across the study: Blood libraries targeted about 4- to 11-fold coverage of 900,000 to 1,000,000 T cells. Study-wide findings and caveats: Gliomas, especially low-grade, showed above-expected tissue-blood divergence; non-neoplastic patients showed below.

This clonotype was seen more than once but under ten times. Its antigen is as yet unknown. Using RNA template, CDR3s of TCR alpha and beta were amplified with iRepertoire arm-PCR. One entry per CDR3 protein results from TCRdb running MiXCR on the multiplex PCR reads. The sample contains around 390,000 distinct CDR3 sequences, approximately 42% of which appear only once. The CDR3 has 14 residues. Trimming left V 5 bases short and J 7 bases short, with 12 bases between. The germline V gene has CDR1 MNHNS and CDR2 SASEGT. This rearrangement joins TRBV6-1 to TRBJ1-6; D unresolved. The TCR originated in a human donor with low-grade glioma or glioblastoma, undergoing nonglioma brain surgery, or in good health (not recorded which). Sequenced material: glioma tissue, nonneoplastic brain tissue, or PBMCs (not recorded which). The CDR3 DNA reads as TGTGCCAGCAGTCCAAGTCGCTTCAATTCACCCCTCCACTTT. Translated: CASSPSRFNSPLHF.